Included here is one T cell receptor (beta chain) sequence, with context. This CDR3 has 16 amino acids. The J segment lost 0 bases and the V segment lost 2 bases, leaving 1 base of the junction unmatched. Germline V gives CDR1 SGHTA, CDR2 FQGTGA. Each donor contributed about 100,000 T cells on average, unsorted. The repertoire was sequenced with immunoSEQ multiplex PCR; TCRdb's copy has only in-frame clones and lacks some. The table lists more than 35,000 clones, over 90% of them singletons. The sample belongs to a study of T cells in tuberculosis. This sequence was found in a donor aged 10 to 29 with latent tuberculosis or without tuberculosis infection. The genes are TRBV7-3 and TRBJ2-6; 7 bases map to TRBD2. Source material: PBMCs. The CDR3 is CASSLGTTSGANVLTF. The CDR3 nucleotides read TGTGCCAGCAGCTTAGGGACTACCTCTGGGGCCAACGTCCTGACTTTC.